Given below is one T cell receptor beta chain in context. Its antigen is still unknown. No per-base quality is available; no much larger clone lies one base away. CDR1 and CDR2, per the germline V gene (reference sequence), are LGHDT and YNNKEL. Between the V and J ends, shortened by 4 bases and 6 bases respectively, the junction contains 15 bases. From the cysteine up to the phenylalanine, the CDR3 has a length of 14 residues. Just the 42-base CDR3 DNA is kept, in frame starting at base 1. The data were taken from a study of spatial heterogeneity in lung cancer (dated by TCRdb to about 2019). As for the study more broadly: Beta-chain transcripts were consistently detected in greater numbers than alpha-chain transcripts, which likely reflects a higher abundance of beta-chain transcripts. At surgery, both alpha and beta chains were TCR-sequenced in 220 tumor regions, fewer than 85 matched nontumor lung samples and 50 to 60 PBMC samples. TCR alpha and beta repertoires were quantitatively compared across multiple tumor regions, matched nontumor lung and blood in non-small cell lung cancer. In the raw uncorrected reads, each unique combination of TCR and UMI appeared more than ten times on average. Nonsynonymous mutation counts, determined by whole-exome sequencing of tumor tissue, were related to features of the TCR repertoire.

What this sample's time point label stands for: sample taken at primary tumor resection. Without any cell sorting, TCR sequencing was performed on whole RNA extracted either from tumor and nontumor lung tissue or from cryopreserved PBMC samples. The donors were more than 65 patients from the lung TRACERx cohort who had early-stage, untreated non-small cell lung cancer. A patient was chosen for TCR sequencing only when enough RNA was available from at least two tumor regions. General study outcomes and caveats: Ubiquitous expanded tumor TCRs showed up in blood more often at tumor resection than at routine follow-up. Additional single-cell paired TCR alpha and beta sequencing was considered necessary to confirm, at a functional level, the hypothesis that regional TCRs recognize regional mutations.

The method behind the library was 5' RACE. The run used a NextSeq 500. The TCR library protocol attached a unique molecular identifier to each TCR cDNA molecule to allow correction of PCR and sequencing errors. The source study handled its data this way. TCR identification, UMI-based error correction and CDR3 extraction were performed with Decombinator tools. Expanded TCRs were defined as those above a frequency of 2 per 1,000, corresponding to the top 1% of the tumor frequency distribution. Renyi diversity was computed with the R vegan package after each repertoire had been subsampled 100 times to 5,000 TCRs. To build CDR3 similarity networks, amino acid triplet string-kernel similarity was used, and CDR3s were connected when their pairwise similarity was above 0.82. The raw public reads went through TCRdb reprocessing: fastp at Q25, MiXCR clone calling, in-frame beta chains kept. For every CDR3 protein sequence, its rows merge into one entry that carries the most common genes and DNA. The V and J calls were not made by the authors but by TCRdb's processing. This sample is represented by under 14,000 distinct CDR3 sequences; roughly a quarter of them were singletons. The ten largest clones capture roughly 33% of the sample.

This receptor was taken from a female donor with early-stage non-small cell lung cancer. The source was PBMCs, collected at surgery. The V and J genes are TRBV3-1 and TRBJ1-2; the D gene cannot be resolved reliably. The CDR3 sequence is CASSRSVTVDGYTF. The DNA sequence is given as TGTGCCAGCAGCCGCAGTGTAACGGTCGATGGCTACACCTTC.